This TCR beta chain emerged from a study of blood T cell repertoires in COVID-19. In the study overall: From the United States, Italy and Spain came samples of acute and convalescent COVID-19. PBMCs, B-cell-depleted T cells, or T cells were the source of the cDNA or gDNA that made up the material.

The table came from immunoSEQ multiplex PCR; TCRdb's copy has only in-frame clones and leaves some out. There are about 270,000 clones in the sample; 81% occur only once, and around 3.2% lies in the top ten. The CDR3 spans 12 residues. Germline CDR1 SQVTM, CDR2 ANQGSEA. Trimming took off 1 base at V and 7 bases at J, with 10 bases between the two ends. The sequenced material came from peripheral blood. The receptor's source is a woman aged 55-69 years with active or convalescent COVID-19. This chain uses TRBV29-1 with TRBJ1-2; D uncertain. CDR3 bases: TGCAGCGTTGAAGTACTCCGCCCTGGCTACACCTTC. As protein: CSVEVLRPGYTF.